This T cell receptor beta chain originates from a study of blood T cell repertoires in COVID-19 (dated by TCRdb to about 2020). About the full investigation: Samples from collaborators originated in the United States, Italy and Spain and spanned both the acute and convalescent phases of COVID-19. The dataset comprised deeply sampled blood TCRbeta repertoires from subjects exposed to, actively infected with, or recovered from COVID-19. HLA class I and class II types, where available, came from metadata supplied by the sample provider rather than from assay-based typing. The repertoires were released in a freely available public database meant as a resource for research on the immune response to SARS-CoV-2. The samples were drawn from the first 160 participants of the ongoing ImmuneRACE study and from 1,254 subjects provided by 6 global collaborators. Nearly every sample came with metadata listing a de-identified subject ID, COVID-19 status, age in years and sex. The material from the prospective study consisted of cDNA or gDNA derived from T cells, B-cell-depleted T cells, or PBMCs. Findings and caveats that apply to the study as a whole: Clinical and demographic metadata were provided uncurated, with the amount varying by source and participant.

Trimming takes 6 bases from V and 0 bases from J, and the germline ends sit 12 bases apart. Including cysteine and phenylalanine, the CDR3 has 15 amino acids. The read is trimmed to its CDR3 DNA, 45 bases read in frame from base 1. CDR1 and CDR2 are drawn from the germline V gene (reference sequence): LNHDA, SQIVND. Participants in the prospective study were enrolled through a virtual design, were aged roughly 18 to 100 years, and lived in about 25 United States geographic areas. Cohort assignment in the prospective study relied on participant-reported clinical history from a screening survey and a study questionnaire. Recovered participants in ImmuneRACE Cohort 3 were defined by two consecutive negative NP/OP PCR tests, clearance by a healthcare professional, or resolution of symptoms. Each participant in the prospective study had whole blood, serum and a nasopharyngeal or oropharyngeal swab collected by mobile phlebotomists. Over a roughly 2-month period, participants in the prospective study had the option of providing additional blood draws and questionnaires. Prospective study blood samples were shipped either frozen or at room temperature before DNA extraction.

Comments on this clone: Its antigen has not been determined. No much larger clone is present one base from it, and per-base qualities are unavailable.

TCRbeta CDR3 regions were amplified from genomic DNA using the immunoSEQ Assay, a bias-controlled multiplex PCR. From the authors' description of their analysis: The number of nucleated cells in each sample was estimated by amplification of reference gene primers within the assay. To quantify the absolute abundance of each unique TCRbeta CDR3 rearrangement, sequence reads were collapsed and filtered. For each sample, productive Simpson clonality was calculated as the square root of Simpson's diversity index over productive rearrangements. Sourced from immuneACCESS, this table was stored by TCRdb with only in-frame sequences that have V and J called. A share of the clones is absent; for the studies checked, an unresolved V gene accounts for under half, and the remainder has no known explanation. The V and J calls and the clone size are those of that table, but D and trimming were determined from the DNA. The sample table lists about 350,000 clones, roughly 90% of them with a count of one. The ten largest clonotypes hold more than 0.8% of the sample.

The specimen sequenced was PBMCs or T cells enriched from blood (not recorded which). This clonotype was obtained from a woman in her thirties who had recovered from COVID-19. This receptor chain uses TRBV19 and TRBJ1-5, with the D gene uncertain. The CDR3 has the sequence CASRQDRLSNQPQHF. The DNA sequence reads TGTGCCAGTAGACAAGACCGACTTAGCAATCAGCCCCAGCATTTT.